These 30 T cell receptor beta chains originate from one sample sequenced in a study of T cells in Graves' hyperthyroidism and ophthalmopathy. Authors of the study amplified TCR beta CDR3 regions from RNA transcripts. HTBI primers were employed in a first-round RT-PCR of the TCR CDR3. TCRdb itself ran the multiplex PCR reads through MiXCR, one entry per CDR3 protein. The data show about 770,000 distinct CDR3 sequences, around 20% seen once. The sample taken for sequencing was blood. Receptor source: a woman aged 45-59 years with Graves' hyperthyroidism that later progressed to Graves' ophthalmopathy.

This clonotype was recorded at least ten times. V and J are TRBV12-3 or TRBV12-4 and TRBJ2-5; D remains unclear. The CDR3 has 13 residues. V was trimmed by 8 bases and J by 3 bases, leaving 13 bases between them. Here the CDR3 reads CASGSATKETQYF. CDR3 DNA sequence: TGTGCCAGCGGGTCAGCTACCAAAGAGACCCAGTACTTC.

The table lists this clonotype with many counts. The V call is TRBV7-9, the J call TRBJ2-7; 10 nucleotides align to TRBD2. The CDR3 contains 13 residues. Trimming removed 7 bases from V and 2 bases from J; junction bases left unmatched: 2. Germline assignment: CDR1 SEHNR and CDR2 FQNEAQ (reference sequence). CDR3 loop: CASTSGGAYEQYF. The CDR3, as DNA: TGTGCCAGCACGAGCGGGGGGGCCTACGAGCAGTACTTC.

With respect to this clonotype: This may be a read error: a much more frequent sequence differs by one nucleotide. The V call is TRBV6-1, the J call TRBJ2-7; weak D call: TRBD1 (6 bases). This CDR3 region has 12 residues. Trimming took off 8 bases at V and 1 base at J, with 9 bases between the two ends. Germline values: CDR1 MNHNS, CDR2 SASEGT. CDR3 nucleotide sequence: TGTGCCAGCTCGGACAGATCCTACGAGCAGTACTTC. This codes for CASSDRSYEQYF.

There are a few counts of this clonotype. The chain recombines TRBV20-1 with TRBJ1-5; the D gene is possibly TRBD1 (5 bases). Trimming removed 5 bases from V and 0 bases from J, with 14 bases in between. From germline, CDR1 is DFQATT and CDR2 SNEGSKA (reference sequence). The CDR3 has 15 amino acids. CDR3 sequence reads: CSASRKGHSNQPQHF. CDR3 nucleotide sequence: TGCAGTGCTTCTCGCAAAGGACATAGCAATCAGCCCCAGCATTTT.

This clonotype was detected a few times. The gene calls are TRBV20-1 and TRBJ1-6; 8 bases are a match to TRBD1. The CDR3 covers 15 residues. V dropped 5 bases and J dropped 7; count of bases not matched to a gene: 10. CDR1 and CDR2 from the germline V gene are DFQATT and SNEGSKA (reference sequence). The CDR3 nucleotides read TGCAGTGCTGGATCCCCGGGACAGGCGAATTCACCCCTCCACTTT. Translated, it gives CSAGSPGQANSPLHF.

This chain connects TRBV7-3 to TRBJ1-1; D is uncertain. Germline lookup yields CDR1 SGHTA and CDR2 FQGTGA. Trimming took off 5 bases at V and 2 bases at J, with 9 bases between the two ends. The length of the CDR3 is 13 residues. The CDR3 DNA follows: TGTGCCAGCAGCACGGCTCGAAACACTGAAGCTTTCTTT. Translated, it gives CASSTARNTEAFF.

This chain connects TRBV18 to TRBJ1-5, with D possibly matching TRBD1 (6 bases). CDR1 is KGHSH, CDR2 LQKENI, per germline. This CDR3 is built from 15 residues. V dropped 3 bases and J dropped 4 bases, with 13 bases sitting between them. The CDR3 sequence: CASSPTGTPNQPQHF. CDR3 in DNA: TGTGCCAGCTCACCGACCGGGACACCGAATCAGCCCCAGCATTTT.

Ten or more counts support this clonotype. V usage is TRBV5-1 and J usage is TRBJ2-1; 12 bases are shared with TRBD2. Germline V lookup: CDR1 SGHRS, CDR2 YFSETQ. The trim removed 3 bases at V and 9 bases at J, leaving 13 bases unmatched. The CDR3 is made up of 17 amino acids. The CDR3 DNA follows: TGCGCCAGCAGCTCGTATTCCGGGACTAGCGGGTTGGTTGAGCAGTTCTTC. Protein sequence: CASSSYSGTSGLVEQFF.

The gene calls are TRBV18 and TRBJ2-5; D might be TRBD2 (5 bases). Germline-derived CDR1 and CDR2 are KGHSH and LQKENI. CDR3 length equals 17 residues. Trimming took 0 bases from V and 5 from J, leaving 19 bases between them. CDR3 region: CASSPPILASPRETQYF. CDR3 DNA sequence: TGTGCCAGCTCACCACCTATATTAGCTAGCCCAAGGGAGACCCAGTACTTC.

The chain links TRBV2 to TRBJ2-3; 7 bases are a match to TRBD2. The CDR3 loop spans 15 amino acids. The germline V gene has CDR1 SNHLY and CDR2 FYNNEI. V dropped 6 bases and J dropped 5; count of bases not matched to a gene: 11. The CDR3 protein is CASSQGLGGGDTQYF. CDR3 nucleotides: TGTGCCAGCAGCCAAGGGTTGGGGGGGGGAGATACGCAGTATTTT.

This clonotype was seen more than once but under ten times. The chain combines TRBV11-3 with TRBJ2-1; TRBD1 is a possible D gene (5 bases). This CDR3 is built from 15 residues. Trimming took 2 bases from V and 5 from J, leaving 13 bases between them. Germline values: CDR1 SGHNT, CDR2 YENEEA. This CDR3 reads CASSLTGSRNNEQFF. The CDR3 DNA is TGTGCCAGCAGCTTAACAGGATCTCGCAACAATGAGCAGTTCTTC.

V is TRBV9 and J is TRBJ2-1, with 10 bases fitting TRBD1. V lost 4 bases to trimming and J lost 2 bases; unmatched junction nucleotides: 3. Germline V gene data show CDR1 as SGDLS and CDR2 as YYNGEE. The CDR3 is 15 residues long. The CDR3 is CASSSGQGPYNEQFF. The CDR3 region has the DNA TGTGCCAGCAGCTCGGGACAGGGGCCCTACAATGAGCAGTTCTTC.

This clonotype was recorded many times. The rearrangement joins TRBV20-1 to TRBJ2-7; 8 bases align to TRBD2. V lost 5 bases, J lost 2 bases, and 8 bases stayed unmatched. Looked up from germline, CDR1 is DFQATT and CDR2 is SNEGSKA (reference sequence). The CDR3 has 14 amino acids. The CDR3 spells CSAVRPGLAYEQYF. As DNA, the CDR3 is TGCAGTGCTGTACGCCCGGGACTAGCCTACGAGCAGTACTTC.

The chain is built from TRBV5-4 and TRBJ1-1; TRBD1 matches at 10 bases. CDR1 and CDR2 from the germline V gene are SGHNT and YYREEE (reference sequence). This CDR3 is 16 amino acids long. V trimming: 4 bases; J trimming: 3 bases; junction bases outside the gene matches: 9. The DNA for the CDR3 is TGTGCCAGCAGCCCAACAGGGGGGACAGGGGACACTGAAGCTTTCTTT. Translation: CASSPTGGTGDTEAFF.

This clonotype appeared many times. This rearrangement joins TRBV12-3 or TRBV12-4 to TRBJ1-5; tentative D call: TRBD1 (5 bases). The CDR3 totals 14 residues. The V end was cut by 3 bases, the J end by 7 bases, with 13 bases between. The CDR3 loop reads CASSFGQGVQPQHF. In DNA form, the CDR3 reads TGTGCCAGCAGTTTTGGCCAGGGAGTGCAGCCCCAGCATTTT.

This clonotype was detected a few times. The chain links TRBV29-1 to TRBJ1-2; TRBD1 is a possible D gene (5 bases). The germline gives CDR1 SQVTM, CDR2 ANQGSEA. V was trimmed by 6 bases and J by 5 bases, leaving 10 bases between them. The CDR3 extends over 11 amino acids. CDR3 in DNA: TGCAGCGTCCCCGACAGTTATGGCTACACCTTC. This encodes CSVPDSYGYTF. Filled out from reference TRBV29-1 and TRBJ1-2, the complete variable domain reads SAVISQKPSRDICQRGTSLTIQCQVDSQVTMMFWYRQQPGQSLTLIATANQGSEATYESGFVIDKFPISRPNLTFSTLTVSNMSPEDSSIYLCSVPDSYGYTFGSGTRLTVV.

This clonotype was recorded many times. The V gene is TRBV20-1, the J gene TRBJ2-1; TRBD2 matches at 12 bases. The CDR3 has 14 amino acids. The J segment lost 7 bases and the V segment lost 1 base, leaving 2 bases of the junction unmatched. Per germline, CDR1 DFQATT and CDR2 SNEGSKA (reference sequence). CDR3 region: CSARGLAGENEQFF. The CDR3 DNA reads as TGCAGTGCTAGAGGACTAGCGGGGGAGAATGAGCAGTTCTTC.

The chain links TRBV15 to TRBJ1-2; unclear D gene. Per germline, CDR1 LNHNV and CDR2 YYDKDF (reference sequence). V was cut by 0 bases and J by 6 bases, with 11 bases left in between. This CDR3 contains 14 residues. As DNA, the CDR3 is TGTGCCACCAGCAGAGATCACACAACTGATGGCTACACCTTC. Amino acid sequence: CATSRDHTTDGYTF. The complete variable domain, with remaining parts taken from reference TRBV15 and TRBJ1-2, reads DAMVIQNPRYQVTQFGKPVTLSCSQTLNHNVMYWYQQKSSQAPKLLFHYYDKDFNNEADTPDNFQSRRPNTSFCFLDIRSPGLGDTAMYLCATSRDHTTDGYTFGSGTRLTVV.

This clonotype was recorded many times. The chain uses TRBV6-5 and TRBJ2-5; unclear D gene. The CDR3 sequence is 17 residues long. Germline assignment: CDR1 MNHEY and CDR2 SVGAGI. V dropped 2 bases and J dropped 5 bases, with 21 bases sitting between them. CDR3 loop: CASSYPPLNGDWETQYF. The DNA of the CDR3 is TGTGCCAGCAGTTACCCTCCCCTTAATGGGGATTGGGAGACCCAGTACTTC.

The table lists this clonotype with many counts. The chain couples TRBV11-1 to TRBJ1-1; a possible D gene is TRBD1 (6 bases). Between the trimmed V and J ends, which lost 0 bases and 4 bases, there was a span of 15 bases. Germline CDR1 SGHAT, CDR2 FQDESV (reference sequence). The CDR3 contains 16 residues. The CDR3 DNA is TGTGCCAGCAGCTTAGCGCCATGGGGGGCGGGCACTGAAGCTTTCTTT. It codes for CASSLAPWGAGTEAFF.

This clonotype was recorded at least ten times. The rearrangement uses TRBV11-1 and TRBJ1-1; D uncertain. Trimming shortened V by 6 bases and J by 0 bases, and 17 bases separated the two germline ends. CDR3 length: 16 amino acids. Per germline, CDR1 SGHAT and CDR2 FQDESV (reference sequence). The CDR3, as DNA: TGTGCCAGCAGACCTAGGGCGTACGGGATGAACACTGAAGCTTTCTTT. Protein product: CASRPRAYGMNTEAFF.

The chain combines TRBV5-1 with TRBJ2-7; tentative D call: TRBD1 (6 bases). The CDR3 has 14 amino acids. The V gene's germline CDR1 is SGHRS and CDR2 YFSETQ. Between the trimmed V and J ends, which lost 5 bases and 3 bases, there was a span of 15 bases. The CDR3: CASSTLGTHYEQYF. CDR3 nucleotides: TGCGCCAGCAGTACCCTTGGGACACACTACGAGCAGTACTTC. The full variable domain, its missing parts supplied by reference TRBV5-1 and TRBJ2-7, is KAGVTQTPRYLIKTRGQQVTLSCSPISGHRSVSWYQQTPGQGLQFLFEYFSETQRNKGNFPGRFSGRQFSNSRSEMNVSTLELGDSALYLCASSTLGTHYEQYFGPGTRLTVT.

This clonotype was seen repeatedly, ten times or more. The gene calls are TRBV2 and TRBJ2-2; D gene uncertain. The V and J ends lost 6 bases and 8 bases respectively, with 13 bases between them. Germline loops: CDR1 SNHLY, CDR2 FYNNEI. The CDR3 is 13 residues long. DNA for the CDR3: TGTGCCAGCAGCTCGGACGACCCTGGGGAGCTGTTTTTT. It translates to CASSSDDPGELFF.

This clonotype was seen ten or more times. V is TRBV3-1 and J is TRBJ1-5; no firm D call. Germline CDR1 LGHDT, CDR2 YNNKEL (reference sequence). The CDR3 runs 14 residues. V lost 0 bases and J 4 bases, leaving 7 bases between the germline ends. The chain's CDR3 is CASSQEGPNQPQHF. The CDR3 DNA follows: TGTGCCAGCAGCCAAGAAGGTCCGAATCAGCCCCAGCATTTT.

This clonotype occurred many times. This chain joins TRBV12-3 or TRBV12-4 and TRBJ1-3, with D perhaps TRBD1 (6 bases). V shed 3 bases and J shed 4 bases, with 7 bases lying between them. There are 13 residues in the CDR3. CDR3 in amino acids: CASSFDRGNTIYF. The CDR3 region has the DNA TGTGCCAGCAGTTTCGACAGGGGAAACACCATATATTTT.

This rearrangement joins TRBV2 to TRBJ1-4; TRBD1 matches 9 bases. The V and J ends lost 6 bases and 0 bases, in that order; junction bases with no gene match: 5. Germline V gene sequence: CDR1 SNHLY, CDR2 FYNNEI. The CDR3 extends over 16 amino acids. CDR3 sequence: CASRGQGRTTNEKLFF. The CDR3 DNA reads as TGTGCCAGCAGGGGACAGGGAAGGACAACTAATGAAAAACTGTTTTTT.

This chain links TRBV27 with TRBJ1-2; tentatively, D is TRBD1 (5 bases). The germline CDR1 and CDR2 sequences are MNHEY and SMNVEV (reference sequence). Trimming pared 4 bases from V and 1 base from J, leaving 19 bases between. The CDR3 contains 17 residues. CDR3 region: CASSSSPKQGSNYGYTF. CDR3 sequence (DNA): TGTGCCAGCAGTTCCTCCCCCAAGCAGGGAAGTAACTATGGCTACACCTTC.

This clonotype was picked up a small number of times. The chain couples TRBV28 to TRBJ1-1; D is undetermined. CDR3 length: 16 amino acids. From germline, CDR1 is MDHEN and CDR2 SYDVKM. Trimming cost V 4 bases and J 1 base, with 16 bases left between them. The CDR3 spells CASSSPGSFENTEAFF. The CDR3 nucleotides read TGTGCCAGCAGTTCGCCCGGGTCTTTTGAGAACACTGAAGCTTTCTTT.

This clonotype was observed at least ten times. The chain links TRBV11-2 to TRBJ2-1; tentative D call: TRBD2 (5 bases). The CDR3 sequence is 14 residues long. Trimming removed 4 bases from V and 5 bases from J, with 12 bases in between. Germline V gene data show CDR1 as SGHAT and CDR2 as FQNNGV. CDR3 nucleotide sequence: TGTGCCAGCAGCTCCATCGAGGGCAACAATGAGCAGTTCTTC. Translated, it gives CASSSIEGNNEQFF.

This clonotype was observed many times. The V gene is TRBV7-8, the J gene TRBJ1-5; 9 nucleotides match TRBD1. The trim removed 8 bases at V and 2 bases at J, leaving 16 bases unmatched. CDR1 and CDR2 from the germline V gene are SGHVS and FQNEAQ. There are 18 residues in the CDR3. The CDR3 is CASEGDREFEFGNQPQHF. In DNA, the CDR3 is TGTGCCAGCGAAGGGGACAGGGAATTTGAGTTTGGCAATCAGCCCCAGCATTTT. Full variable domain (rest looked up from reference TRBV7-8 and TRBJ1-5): GAGVSQSPRYKVAKRGQDVALRCDPISGHVSLFWYQQALGQGPEFLTYFQNEAQLDKSGLPSDRFFAERPEGSVSTLKIQRTQQEDSAVYLCASEGDREFEFGNQPQHFGDGTRLSIL.